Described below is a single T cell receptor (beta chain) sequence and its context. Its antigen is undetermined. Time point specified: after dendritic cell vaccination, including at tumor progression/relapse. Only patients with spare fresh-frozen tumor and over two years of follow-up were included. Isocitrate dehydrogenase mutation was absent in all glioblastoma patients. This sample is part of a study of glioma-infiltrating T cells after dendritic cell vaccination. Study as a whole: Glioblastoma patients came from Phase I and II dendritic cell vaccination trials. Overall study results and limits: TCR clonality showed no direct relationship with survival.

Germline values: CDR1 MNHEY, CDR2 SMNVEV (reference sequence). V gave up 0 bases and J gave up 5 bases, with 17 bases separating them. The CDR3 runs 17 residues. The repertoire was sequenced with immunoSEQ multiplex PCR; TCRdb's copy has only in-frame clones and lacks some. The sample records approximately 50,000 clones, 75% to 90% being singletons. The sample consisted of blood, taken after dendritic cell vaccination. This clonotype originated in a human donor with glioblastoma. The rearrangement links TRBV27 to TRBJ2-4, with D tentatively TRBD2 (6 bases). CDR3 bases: TGTGCCAGCAGTTTATCGGGGCAGCTTACTAGCCAAAACATTCAGTACTTC. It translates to CASSLSGQLTSQNIQYF.